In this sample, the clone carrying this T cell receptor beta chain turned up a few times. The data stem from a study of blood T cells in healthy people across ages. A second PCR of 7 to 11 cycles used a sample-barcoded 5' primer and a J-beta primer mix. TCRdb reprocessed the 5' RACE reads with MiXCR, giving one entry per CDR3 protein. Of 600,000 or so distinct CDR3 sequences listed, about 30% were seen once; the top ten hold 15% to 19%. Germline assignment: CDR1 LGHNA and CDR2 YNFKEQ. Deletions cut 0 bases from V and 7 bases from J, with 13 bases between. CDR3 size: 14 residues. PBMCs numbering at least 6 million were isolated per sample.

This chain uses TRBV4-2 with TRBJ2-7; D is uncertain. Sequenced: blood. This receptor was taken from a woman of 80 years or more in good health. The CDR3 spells CASSQDPGGNEQYF. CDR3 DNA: TGTGCCAGCAGCCAAGACCCGGGCGGCAATGAGCAGTACTTC.